The 24 T cell receptor beta chains reported below all come from one sample, sequenced in a study of T cell responses to AZD1222 COVID-19 vaccine. Here immunoSEQ multiplex PCR was the method, and the copy in TCRdb shows in-frame clones only, minus some. This sample yields over 150,000 clones, of which 91% are seen a single time; nearly 3.5% belongs to the top ten. Here the sequenced sample was peripheral blood, taken 28 days after the second AZD1222 dose. The receptors originated from an adult who received the AZD1222 COVID-19 vaccine.

The table lists this clone with a few counts. The V gene is TRBV7-9, the J gene TRBJ1-5; D uncertain. The germline V gene encodes CDR1 SEHNR and CDR2 FQNEAQ (reference sequence). The CDR3 loop spans 12 amino acids. The ends were cut back, 5 bases at V and 9 bases at J, with 11 bases in the middle. CDR3 residues: CASSPGTGPQHF. CDR3 bases: TGTGCCAGCAGCCCAGGTACTGGGCCCCAGCATTTT.

The V and J genes are TRBV13 and TRBJ2-3; D is undetermined. CDR3 size: 14 residues. V gave up 1 base and J gave up 2 bases, with 7 bases separating them. Germline CDR1 reads PRHDT; CDR2 reads FYEKMQ (reference sequence). CDR3 bases: TGTGCCAGCAGCTTAGTTACAGCCACAGATACGCAGTATTTT. It specifies CASSLVTATDTQYF.

This chain joins TRBV11-3 and TRBJ2-3; D is uncertain. V lost 1 base, J lost 3 bases, and 8 bases lay in between. CDR3 length: 14 residues. CDR1 and CDR2 from the germline V gene are SGHNT and YENEEA. The CDR3 spells CASSLAPKTDTQYF. CDR3 in DNA: TGTGCCAGCAGCTTAGCCCCCAAAACAGATACGCAGTATTTT.

V and J are TRBV18 and TRBJ2-1, with D tentatively TRBD1 (6 bases). Germline loops: CDR1 KGHSH, CDR2 LQKENI. V lost 3 bases, J lost 3 bases, and 12 bases lay in between. This CDR3 has 15 residues. DNA of the CDR3: TGTGCCAGCTCACCCTACAGGGAAAACTACAATGAGCAGTTCTTC. Protein sequence: CASSPYRENYNEQFF.

This rearrangement joins TRBV7-2 to TRBJ1-1, with D uncertain. The CDR3 contains 13 residues. CDR1 is SGHTA, CDR2 FQGNSA, per germline. Trimming left V 7 bases short and J 9 bases short, with 18 bases between. The CDR3, as DNA: TGTGCCAGCAACAAGTACCCTGACCCAAAAGCTTTCTTT. Its protein is CASNKYPDPKAFF.

This clone is a singleton in its sample. The genes are TRBV24-1 and TRBJ1-1, with a possible D match to TRBD1 (6 bases). Per the germline V gene, CDR1 is KGHDR and CDR2 is SFDVKD. The CDR3 spans 12 residues. Trimming took 5 bases from V and 8 from J, leaving 11 bases between them. The DNA for the CDR3 is TGTGCCACCAGTGGTTCCGGGACAGAAGCTTTCTTT. Encoded protein: CATSGSGTEAFF.

This clone was picked up many times. The J gene is TRBJ2-1, the V gene TRBV5-4; unclear D gene. V shed 4 bases and J shed 5 bases, with 10 bases lying between them. This CDR3 spans 13 amino acids. Germline values: CDR1 SGHNT, CDR2 YYREEE (reference sequence). This chain's CDR3 is CASSAQVDNEQFF. The CDR3 DNA reads as TGTGCCAGCAGCGCCCAGGTGGACAATGAGCAGTTCTTC.

The rearrangement links TRBV7-3 to TRBJ2-6; D gene ambiguous. Trimming took off 6 bases at V and 1 base at J, with 4 bases between the two ends. CDR1 and CDR2 (germline): SGHTA, FQGTGA. The CDR3 extends over 13 amino acids. The CDR3 region has the DNA TGTGCCAGCAGGGAGTCTGGGGCCAACGTCCTGACTTTC. Encoded protein: CASRESGANVLTF. Complete variable domain (other parts from reference TRBV7-3 and TRBJ2-6): GAGVSQTPSNKVTEKGKYVELRCDPISGHTALYWYRQSLGQGPEFLIYFQGTGAADDSGLPNDRFFAVRPEGSVSTLKIQRTERGDSAVYLCASRESGANVLTFGAGSRLTVL.

V and J are TRBV19 and TRBJ1-5, with unresolved D. Germline CDR1 reads LNHDA; CDR2 reads SQIVND (reference sequence). The length of the CDR3 is 15 residues. The ends were cut back, 5 bases at V and 4 bases at J, with 15 bases in the middle. The CDR3 sequence: CASSPVPAGNQPQHF. The DNA of the CDR3 is TGTGCCAGTAGTCCAGTGCCGGCTGGAAATCAGCCCCAGCATTTT.

This sequence joins TRBV5-1 and TRBJ2-6, with D unresolved. This CDR3 has 17 residues. Germline loops: CDR1 SGHRS, CDR2 YFSETQ. The V end was cut by 0 bases, the J end by 2 bases, with 12 bases between. The CDR3 spells CASSLGSQPPGANVLTF. The CDR3 region has the DNA TGCGCCAGCAGCTTGGGGTCTCAGCCACCTGGGGCCAACGTCCTGACTTTC. Full variable domain (outside the CDR3, taken from reference TRBV5-1 and TRBJ2-6): KAGVTQTPRYLIKTRGQQVTLSCSPISGHRSVSWYQQTPGQGLQFLFEYFSETQRNKGNFPGRFSGRQFSNSRSEMNVSTLELGDSALYLCASSLGSQPPGANVLTFGAGSRLTVL.

The chain uses TRBV6-2 or TRBV6-3 and TRBJ2-1; 7 nucleotides match TRBD2. The CDR3 extends over 18 amino acids. The junction had 16 bases not matched to a gene; V was cut back by 6 bases and J by 2 bases. Germline V CDR1 and CDR2: MNHEY, SVGEGT. The CDR3 protein is CASSPLSRRGRTYNEQFF. The CDR3 nucleotides read TGTGCCAGCAGCCCGCTTTCCCGGCGCGGGAGAACCTACAATGAGCAGTTCTTC.

The V call is TRBV3-1 (or the pseudogene TRBV3-2), the J call TRBJ2-7; D not certain. The CDR3 totals 11 residues. Trimming shortened V by 0 bases and J by 6 bases, and 3 bases separated the two germline ends. CDR1 is LGHDT, CDR2 YNNKEL, per germline (reference sequence). The CDR3, as DNA: TGTGCCAGCAGCCAAGATGGCGAGCAGTACTTC. Its protein is CASSQDGEQYF.

This chain connects TRBV3-1 (or the pseudogene TRBV3-2) to TRBJ2-2, with a tentative D call TRBD1 (6 bases). The V gene lost 0 bases and the J gene lost 4 bases, with 18 bases spanning the gap. The CDR3 contains 18 residues. Looked up from germline, CDR1 is LGHDT and CDR2 is YNNKEL (reference sequence). Here the CDR3 DNA reads TGTGCCAGCAGCCAAGATCTACGACAGGAGGTCGCCACCGGGGAGCTGTTTTTT. Protein sequence: CASSQDLRQEVATGELFF.

This clone was detected only once. The V call is TRBV10-1, the J call TRBJ2-7; 13 nucleotides match TRBD2. Germline values: CDR1 WNHNN, CDR2 SYGVQD (reference sequence). Trimming cost V 6 bases and J 6 bases; bases outside gene matches: 8. CDR3 length equals 15 residues. This chain's CDR3 is CASSHRTSGSGEQYF. In nucleotides, the CDR3 is TGCGCCAGCAGCCACCGGACTAGCGGGAGTGGCGAGCAGTACTTC.

The rearrangement uses TRBV7-9 and TRBJ1-2; D is undetermined. Germline lookup yields CDR1 SEHNR and CDR2 FQNEAQ (reference sequence). CDR3 length: 13 residues. The V gene lost 3 bases and the J gene lost 6 bases, with 11 bases spanning the gap. The chain's CDR3 is CASSFDKIDGYTF. The CDR3 coding sequence is TGTGCCAGCAGCTTTGACAAGATAGATGGCTACACCTTC. The entire variable domain, with the rest obtained from reference TRBV7-9 and TRBJ1-2, is as follows: DTGVSQNPRHKITKRGQNVTFRCDPISEHNRLYWYRQTLGQGPEFLTYFQNEAQLEKSRLLSDRFSAERPKGSFSTLEIQRTEQGDSAMYLCASSFDKIDGYTFGSGTRLTVV.

This clone appeared once. The rearrangement joins TRBV11-2 to TRBJ2-1; D is ambiguous. V was clipped by 4 bases and J by 8 bases, with 21 bases between them. CDR1 and CDR2 (germline): SGHAT, FQNNGV. The CDR3 consists of 16 residues. The CDR3 bases are TGTGCCAGCAGCTCCTACTTGGGCCCTGGCACCCATGAGCAGTTCTTC. Translation: CASSSYLGPGTHEQFF. The full variable domain, with the rest looked up from reference TRBV11-2 and TRBJ2-1, is EAGVAQSPRYKIIEKRQSVAFWCNPISGHATLYWYQQILGQGPKLLIQFQNNGVVDDSQLPKDRFSAERLKGVDSTLKIQPAKLEDSAVYLCASSSYLGPGTHEQFFGPGTRLTVL.

The chain links TRBV11-3 to TRBJ1-1, with D unclear. Germline CDR1 is SGHNT and CDR2 is YENEEA. Between the trimmed V and J ends, which lost 1 base and 6 bases, there was a span of 12 bases. This CDR3 spans 14 amino acids. In nucleotides, the CDR3 is TGTGCCAGCAGCTTAGCCGCGTCAGTCTCTGAAGCTTTCTTT. This encodes CASSLAASVSEAFF.

On this clone itself: This same CDR3 is encoded by further DNA sequences in the sample. This rearrangement joins TRBV9 to TRBJ1-5, with D perhaps TRBD1 (5 bases). The CDR3 extends over 14 amino acids. Germline V gene lookup returns CDR1 SGDLS and CDR2 YYNGEE. Trimming stripped 0 bases from V and 5 bases from J, with 9 bases between. The CDR3 DNA reads as TGTGCCAGCAGCGTAGTTGGGGGAGATCAGCCCCAGCATTTT. It yields the protein CASSVVGGDQPQHF.

The rearrangement links TRBV4-2 to TRBJ2-3; D not certain. Germline CDR1 reads LGHNA; CDR2 reads YNFKEQ. The CDR3 runs to 17 residues. V was trimmed by 0 bases and J by 0 bases, leaving 13 bases between them. The chain's CDR3 is CASSQDPRLTSTDTQYF. CDR3 DNA sequence: TGTGCCAGCAGCCAAGATCCCCGACTTACTAGCACAGATACGCAGTATTTT.

The J gene is TRBJ2-7, the V gene TRBV11-2, with 11 positions matching TRBD2. The CDR3 length is 14 residues. The V gene end was trimmed by 5 bases and the J gene end by 5 bases; junction bases not matched to a gene: 5. Germline lookup yields CDR1 SGHAT and CDR2 FQNNGV. CDR3 sequence reads: CASSELAGVHEQYF. CDR3 bases: TGTGCCAGCAGCGAACTAGCGGGAGTCCACGAGCAGTACTTC.

V is TRBV4-3 and J is TRBJ2-2, with no clear D. Looked up from germline, CDR1 is LGHNA and CDR2 is YSLEER. Between the trimmed V and J ends, which lost 0 bases and 0 bases, there was a span of 8 bases. The CDR3 extends over 16 amino acids. CDR3 bases: TGCGCCAGCAGCCAAGAGGGTTACGCGAACACCGGGGAGCTGTTTTTT. This sequence encodes CASSQEGYANTGELFF.

The V call is TRBV7-2, the J call TRBJ2-7; 7 nucleotides align to TRBD2. The CDR3 is 13 amino acids. In germline, CDR1 is SGHTA, CDR2 FQGNSA. After removal of 5 bases from V and 3 bases from J, the junction contained 4 bases not matched to a gene. The chain's CDR3 is CASSPWGGYEQYF. In nucleotides, the CDR3 is TGTGCCAGCAGCCCCTGGGGGGGCTACGAGCAGTACTTC.

This rearrangement joins TRBV28 to TRBJ2-1; 13 bases map to TRBD2. Germline V gives CDR1 MDHEN, CDR2 SYDVKM. The CDR3 extends over 14 amino acids. J was trimmed by 2 bases and V by 11 bases; bases with no gene match: 3. CDR3 sequence: CAHGLAGAYNEQFF. CDR3 DNA sequence: TGTGCCCATGGACTAGCGGGGGCCTACAATGAGCAGTTCTTC.

The chain joins TRBV6-5 to TRBJ1-1; tentative D call: TRBD1 (6 bases). Trimming took off 0 bases at V and 2 bases at J, with 10 bases between the two ends. This CDR3 has 15 amino acids. Germline V gene lookup returns CDR1 MNHEY and CDR2 SVGAGI. CDR3 sequence reads: CASSYSNRANTEAFF. The CDR3 bases are TGTGCCAGCAGTTACTCGAACAGGGCCAACACTGAAGCTTTCTTT.